This TCR beta chain was identified in a study of T cell responses to AZD1222 COVID-19 vaccine. Whole-study findings and limits: Donor demographics were predominantly white British with a female majority; clonal diversity may be underestimated.

Repertoires were generated with immunoSEQ multiplex PCR, while TCRdb's copy carries only in-frame clones and drops some. This sample has around 120,000 clones; approximately 92% occur once, and the top ten carry 14% to 15%. Germline CDR1 is MNHEY and CDR2 is SVGAGI. V dropped 0 bases and J dropped 0 bases, with 6 bases sitting between them. There are 15 residues in the CDR3. Concerning this clone: Its antigen is not identified.

The receptor's source is an adult in good health. Sample: peripheral blood, taken on day 0 of AZD1222 vaccination. V gene TRBV6-5 combines with J gene TRBJ1-5; D not certain. In DNA, the CDR3 is TGTGCCAGCAGTTACTCATACGATAGCAATCAGCCCCAGCATTTT. Its translation is CASSYSYDSNQPQHF.